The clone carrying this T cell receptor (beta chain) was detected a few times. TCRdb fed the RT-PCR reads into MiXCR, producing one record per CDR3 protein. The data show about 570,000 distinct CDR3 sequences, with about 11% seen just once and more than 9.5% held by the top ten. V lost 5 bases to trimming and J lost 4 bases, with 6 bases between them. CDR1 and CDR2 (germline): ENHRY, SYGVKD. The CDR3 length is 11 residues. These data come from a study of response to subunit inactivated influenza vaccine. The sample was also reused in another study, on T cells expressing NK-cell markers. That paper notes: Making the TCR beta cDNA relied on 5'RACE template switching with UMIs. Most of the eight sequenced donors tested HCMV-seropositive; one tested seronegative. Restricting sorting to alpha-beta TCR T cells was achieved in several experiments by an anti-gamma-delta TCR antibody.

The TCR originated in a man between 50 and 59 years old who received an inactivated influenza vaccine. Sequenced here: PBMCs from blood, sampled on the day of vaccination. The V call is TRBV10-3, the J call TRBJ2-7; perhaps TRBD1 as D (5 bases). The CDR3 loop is CAISRGYEQYF. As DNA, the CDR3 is TGTGCCATCAGTAGGGGTTACGAGCAGTACTTC.